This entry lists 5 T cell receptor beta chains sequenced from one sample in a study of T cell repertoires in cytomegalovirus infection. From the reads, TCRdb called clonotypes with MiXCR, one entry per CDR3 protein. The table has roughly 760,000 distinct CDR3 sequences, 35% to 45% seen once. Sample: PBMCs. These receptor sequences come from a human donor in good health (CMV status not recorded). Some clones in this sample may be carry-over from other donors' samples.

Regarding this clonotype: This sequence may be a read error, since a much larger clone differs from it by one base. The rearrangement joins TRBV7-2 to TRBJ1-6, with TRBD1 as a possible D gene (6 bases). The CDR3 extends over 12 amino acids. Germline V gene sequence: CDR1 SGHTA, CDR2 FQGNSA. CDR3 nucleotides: TGTGCCAGCAGCCAGGGGTATTCACCCCTCCAATTT. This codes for CASSQGYSPLQF.

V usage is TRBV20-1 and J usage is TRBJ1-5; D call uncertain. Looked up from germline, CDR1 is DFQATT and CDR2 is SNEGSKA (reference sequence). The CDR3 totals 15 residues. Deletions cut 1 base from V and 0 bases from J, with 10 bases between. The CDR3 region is CSARGLRASNQPQHF. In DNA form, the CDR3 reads TGCAGTGCTAGAGGGTTGAGGGCTAGCAATCAGCCCCAGCATTTT.

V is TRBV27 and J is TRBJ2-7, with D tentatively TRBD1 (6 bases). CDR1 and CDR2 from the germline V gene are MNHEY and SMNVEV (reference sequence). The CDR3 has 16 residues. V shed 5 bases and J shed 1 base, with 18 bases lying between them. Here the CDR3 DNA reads TGTGCCAGCAGTCCTTCCTCCGGGACACTTTCCTACGAGCAGTACTTC. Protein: CASSPSSGTLSYEQYF.

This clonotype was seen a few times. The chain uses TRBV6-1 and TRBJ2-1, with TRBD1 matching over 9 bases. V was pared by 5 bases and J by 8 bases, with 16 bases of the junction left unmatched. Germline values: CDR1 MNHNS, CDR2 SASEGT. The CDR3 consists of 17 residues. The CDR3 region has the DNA TGTGCCAGCAGTACATGGGTGAGGGACAGGGTCAACCATGAGCAGTTCTTC. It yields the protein CASSTWVRDRVNHEQFF.

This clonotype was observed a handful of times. The CDR3 DNA reads as TGTGCCAGCAGTTACTCGACGCCTGGGGACAGGGGCCACGAGCAGTACTTC. Residues: CASSYSTPGDRGHEQYF. This chain connects TRBV6-5 to TRBJ2-7, with 10 bases that match TRBD1. In germline, CDR1 is MNHEY, CDR2 SVGAGI. The CDR3 is 17 amino acids. V lost 0 bases and J lost 5; bases outside the gene matches: 10.